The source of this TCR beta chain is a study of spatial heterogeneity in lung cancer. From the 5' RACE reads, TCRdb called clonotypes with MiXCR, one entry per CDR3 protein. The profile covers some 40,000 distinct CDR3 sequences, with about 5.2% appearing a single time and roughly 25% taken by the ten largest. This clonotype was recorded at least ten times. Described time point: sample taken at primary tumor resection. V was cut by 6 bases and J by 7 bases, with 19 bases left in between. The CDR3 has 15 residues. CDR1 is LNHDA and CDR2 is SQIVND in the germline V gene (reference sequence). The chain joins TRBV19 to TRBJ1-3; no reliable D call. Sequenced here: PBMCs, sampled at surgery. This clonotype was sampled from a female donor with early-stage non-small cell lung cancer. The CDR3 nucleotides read TGTGCCAGTAGCGACGCCCTTCGAGGCGCGAACACCATATATTTT. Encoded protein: CASSDALRGANTIYF.